The next 21 T cell receptor beta chains were all read from a single sample in a study of CD8 T cells in Susac syndrome. RNA was extracted with the RNeasy kit, and a quantity of 0.5 to 1 ug was reverse transcribed using random hexamers. TCRdb called the immunoSEQ multiplex PCR reads again in MiXCR, with one record for every CDR3 protein. Of roughly 120,000 distinct CDR3 sequences in the sample, 90% to 98% are singletons; the top ten hold around 0.1%. The sample taken for sequencing was CD4+ T cells from PBMCs. The receptors shown here come from a human donor in good health.

This clonotype has a single count. The chain combines TRBV7-2 with TRBJ2-1; D gene unclear. The length of the CDR3 is 13 residues. In germline, CDR1 is SGHTA, CDR2 FQGNSA. V was pared by 6 bases and J by 7 bases, with 13 bases between. CDR3: CASRNSGSNEQFF. The CDR3, as DNA: TGTGCCAGCAGGAATTCCGGCTCTAATGAGCAGTTCTTC. The full variable domain, its missing parts supplied by reference TRBV7-2 and TRBJ2-1, is GAGVSQSPSNKVTEKGKDVELRCDPISGHTALYWYRQSLGQGLEFLIYFQGNSAPDKSGLPSDRFSAERTGGSVSTLTIQRTQQEDSAVYLCASRNSGSNEQFFGPGTRLTVL.

The chain has TRBV6-2 or TRBV6-3 and TRBJ2-3; 10 positions match TRBD2. V lost 2 bases, J lost 2 bases, and 7 bases stayed unmatched. CDR1 is MNHEY and CDR2 is SVGEGT in the germline V gene. The CDR3 has 17 amino acids. CDR3 sequence: CASSYILAGDHTDTQYF. In DNA form, the CDR3 reads TGTGCCAGCAGTTACATCCTAGCGGGGGACCACACAGATACGCAGTATTTT.

This clonotype was detected once. At one end, the junction sequence differs from germline, possibly due to a read error. V and J are TRBV30 and TRBJ1-1; 8 bases are shared with TRBD1. CDR1 GTSNPN and CDR2 SVGIG come from the germline V gene (reference sequence). This CDR3 is built from 13 residues. CDR3 sequence (DNA): TGTGCCTGGACTGGACAGGGCTACACTGAAGTTTTCTTT. Its protein is CAWTGQGYTEVFF. The full variable domain, completed using reference TRBV30 and TRBJ1-1, is SQTIHQWPATLVQPVGSPLSLECTVEGTSNPNLYWYRQAAGRGLQLLFYSVGIGQISSEVPQNLSASRPQDRQFILSSKKLLLSDSGFYLCAWTGQGYTEVFFGQGTRLTVV.

V gene TRBV5-1 combines with J gene TRBJ2-5, with 7 bases lining up with TRBD1. The V segment lost 0 bases and the J segment 3 bases; nucleotides outside the gene matches: 5. The CDR3 is 15 residues long. Germline V lookup: CDR1 SGHRS, CDR2 YFSETQ. The CDR3 nucleotides are TGCGCCAGCAGCTTGGAGGGGGCCGGCAAAGAGACCCAGTACTTC. This translates into CASSLEGAGKETQYF. Variable domain in full (rest from reference TRBV5-1 and TRBJ2-5): KAGVTQTPRYLIKTRGQQVTLSCSPISGHRSVSWYQQTPGQGLQFLFEYFSETQRNKGNFPGRFSGRQFSNSRSEMNVSTLELGDSALYLCASSLEGAGKETQYFGPGTRLLVL.

The rearrangement uses TRBV7-2 and TRBJ2-5; TRBD2 matches 8 bases. This CDR3 has 14 amino acids. J gave up 0 bases and V 5 bases, and 2 bases lay outside the gene matches. From germline, CDR1 is SGHTA and CDR2 FQGNSA. Written as DNA, the CDR3 is TGTGCCAGCAGCCCGGGACTAGACCAAGAGACCCAGTACTTC. The encoded protein is CASSPGLDQETQYF.

The V and J genes are TRBV2 and TRBJ1-2; no clear D. Germline V gives CDR1 SNHLY, CDR2 FYNNEI. V dropped 5 bases and J dropped 7 bases, with 11 bases sitting between them. The CDR3 length is 12 residues. The CDR3 sequence: CASSTRVGGYTF. The CDR3 DNA is TGTGCCAGCAGTACGAGGGTCGGTGGCTACACCTTC. The full variable domain, in which reference TRBV2 and TRBJ1-2 provide the parts outside the CDR3, is EPEVTQTPSHQVTQMGQEVILRCVPISNHLYFYWYRQILGQKVEFLVSFYNNEISEKSEIFDDQFSVERPDGSNFTLKIRSTKLEDSAMYFCASSTRVGGYTFGSGTRLTVV.

The V and J genes are TRBV5-1 and TRBJ2-7; 9 bases map to TRBD1. The CDR3 is 14 residues long. J lost 7 bases, V lost 4 bases, and 9 bases had no gene match. Germline assignment: CDR1 SGHRS and CDR2 YFSETQ. CDR3 in DNA: TGCGCCAGCAGCCCCACAACAGGGGGCAGGGAGCAGTACTTC. Protein: CASSPTTGGREQYF.

This rearrangement joins TRBV3-1 to TRBJ2-1; 10 bases are shared with TRBD2. The CDR3 totals 16 residues. Trimming removed 3 bases from V and 4 bases from J; junction bases left unmatched: 6. Germline CDR1 reads LGHDT; CDR2 reads YNNKEL (reference sequence). The CDR3, as DNA: TGTGCCAGCAGCCACCCCGGGACTAGCGCGTACAATGAGCAGTTCTTC. Translating gives CASSHPGTSAYNEQFF.

J is TRBJ2-3 and V is TRBV7-2, with TRBD2 identical over 9 bases. Looked up from germline, CDR1 is SGHTA and CDR2 is FQGNSA. V gave up 11 bases and J gave up 3 bases; unmatched junction bases: 6. CDR3 length equals 13 residues. The DNA of the CDR3 is TGTGCCTCGCTGCTAGCGGGGACAGATACGCAGTATTTT. Its protein product is CASLLAGTDTQYF. Looking up the rest from reference TRBV7-2 and TRBJ2-3 gives the full variable domain: GAGVSQSPSNKVTEKGKDVELRCDPISGHTALYWYRQSLGQGLEFLIYFQGNSAPDKSGLPSDRFSAERTGGSVSTLTIQRTQQEDSAVYLCASLLAGTDTQYFGPGTRLTVL.

This clonotype was counted a single time. CDR3 in amino acids: CASSPQGLAGTYEQYF. DNA of the CDR3: TGTGCCAGCAGCCCCCAAGGACTAGCGGGAACTTACGAGCAGTACTTC. The chain joins TRBV7-8 to TRBJ2-7; 12 bases fit TRBD2. CDR3 size: 16 residues. J lost 4 bases, V lost 5 bases, and 9 bases had no gene match. Germline V CDR1 and CDR2: SGHVS, FQNEAQ.

The chain employs TRBV4-1 and TRBJ2-1; D may be TRBD2 (5 bases). V was clipped by 4 bases and J by 0 bases, with 10 bases between them. This CDR3 is built from 15 residues. CDR1 and CDR2 (germline): MGHRA, YSYEKL. CDR3 in amino acids: CASSPRVSSYNEQFF. The CDR3 coding sequence is TGCGCCAGCAGCCCGCGGGTTAGCTCCTACAATGAGCAGTTCTTC.

The V call is TRBV5-4, the J call TRBJ2-3; D gene unclear. The CDR3 runs to 13 residues. The V gene lost 3 bases and the J gene lost 2 bases, with 7 bases spanning the gap. Germline assignment: CDR1 SGHNT and CDR2 YYREEE (reference sequence). The CDR3 sequence is CASSSPNTDTQYF. The CDR3 DNA is TGTGCCAGCAGCTCACCGAACACAGATACGCAGTATTTT.

V and J are TRBV7-9 and TRBJ2-1; D not resolved. Germline lookup yields CDR1 SEHNR and CDR2 FQNEAQ (reference sequence). CDR3 size: 15 residues. Trimming removed 5 bases at V and 0 bases at J, with 11 bases between. CDR3 bases: TGTGCCAGCAGCACTCGGTCAGGCTCCTACAATGAGCAGTTCTTC. Its protein is CASSTRSGSYNEQFF.

The rearrangement joins TRBV27 to TRBJ1-5; D is undetermined. Germline V CDR1 and CDR2: MNHEY, SMNVEV (reference sequence). Trimming took 3 bases from V and 3 from J, leaving 9 bases between them. The CDR3 is made up of 14 amino acids. CDR3 in DNA: TGTGCCAGCAGTTTTTTAGGGCACAATCAGCCCCAGCATTTT. Its translation is CASSFLGHNQPQHF.

V usage is TRBV20-1 and J usage is TRBJ2-1, with a tentative D call TRBD2 (7 bases). The CDR3 sequence is 16 residues long. The germline V gene encodes CDR1 DFQATT and CDR2 SNEGSKA (reference sequence). V was cut by 6 bases and J by 2 bases, with 20 bases left in between. The CDR3 region has the DNA TGCAGTGCCGGAGGGGGGGGAGCGGCTGCCTACAATGAGCAGTTCTTC. Amino acid sequence: CSAGGGGAAAYNEQFF.

The V and J genes are TRBV5-1 and TRBJ1-1; the D is unclear. V lost 3 bases and J lost 0, with 6 bases in between. The germline V gene has CDR1 SGHRS and CDR2 YFSETQ. The CDR3 length is 13 residues. In DNA form, the CDR3 reads TGCGCCAGCAGCTCCTTAATGAACACTGAAGCTTTCTTT. The encoded protein is CASSSLMNTEAFF.

This chain links TRBV3-1 with TRBJ2-2; D perhaps matches TRBD1 (6 bases). Per the germline V gene, CDR1 is LGHDT and CDR2 is YNNKEL (reference sequence). Trimming took 2 bases from V and 5 from J, leaving 15 bases between them. This CDR3 has 16 residues. In nucleotides, the CDR3 is TGTGCCAGCAGCCAATCGTACAGGGAATCGACCGGGGAGCTGTTTTTT. It encodes CASSQSYRESTGELFF.

In this sample, this clonotype turned up once. CDR3 coding DNA: TGCGCCAGCAGCTTGGCTACGGGACTACAAGAGACCCAGTACTTC. It codes for CASSLATGLQETQYF. V and J are TRBV5-1 and TRBJ2-5, with 7 bases fitting TRBD2. The J segment lost 2 bases and the V segment lost 0 bases, leaving 4 bases of the junction unmatched. Looked up from germline, CDR1 is SGHRS and CDR2 is YFSETQ. The CDR3 loop spans 15 amino acids.

J is TRBJ1-3 and V is TRBV3-1, with D unclear. V was shortened by 1 base and J by 2 bases, with 18 bases between the two germline ends. Germline-derived CDR1 and CDR2 are LGHDT and YNNKEL (reference sequence). The CDR3 consists of 18 residues. As DNA, the CDR3 is TGTGCCAGCAGCCAAGTTACTCGGCAGACGGTGGCTGGAAACACCATATATTTT. Its translation: CASSQVTRQTVAGNTIYF.

The CDR3 loop is CASSPPGQENTEAFF. DNA of the CDR3: TGTGCCAGCTCACCGCCGGGACAGGAAAACACTGAAGCTTTCTTT. V gene TRBV18 combines with J gene TRBJ1-1; 8 nucleotides match TRBD1. The CDR3 is 15 amino acids. V trimming: 3 bases; J trimming: 2 bases; junction bases outside the gene matches: 5. Germline CDR1 is KGHSH and CDR2 is LQKENI.

CDR3 amino acids: CASSPPLAGGSSEQFF. The CDR3 nucleotides are TGCGCCAGCAGCCCCCCCCTAGCGGGAGGGTCTTCTGAGCAGTTCTTC. V usage is TRBV5-1 and J usage is TRBJ2-1; 12 nucleotides agree with TRBD2. V dropped 4 bases and J dropped 9; count of bases not matched to a gene: 11. CDR1 is SGHRS and CDR2 is YFSETQ in the germline V gene. The CDR3 has 16 residues.